The 20 T cell receptor beta chains below come from one sample, sequenced in a study of siplizumab effects on memory and regulatory T cells. Sequencing used immunoSEQ multiplex PCR; TCRdb keeps in-frame clones, though not all of them. The table lists 100,000 to 120,000 clones, 85% to 95% of them singletons. Material: CD4+ T cells sorted from blood. The receptors were sampled from a human donor in good health.

The chain employs TRBV2 and TRBJ2-5; the D call may be TRBD1 or TRBD2 (5 bases each). Germline assignment: CDR1 SNHLY and CDR2 FYNNEI. Deletions cut 7 bases from V and 1 base from J, with 16 bases between. The CDR3 length is 15 residues. The CDR3 nucleotides read TGTGCCAGCATCCCCGCGAGGGGATTCCAAGAGACCCAGTACTTC. This sequence encodes CASIPARGFQETQYF. The complete variable domain, with remaining parts taken from reference TRBV2 and TRBJ2-5, reads EPEVTQTPSHQVTQMGQEVILRCVPISNHLYFYWYRQILGQKVEFLVSFYNNEISEKSEIFDDQFSVERPDGSNFTLKIRSTKLEDSAMYFCASIPARGFQETQYFGPGTRLLVL.

This clone was seen only once. V usage is TRBV30 and J usage is TRBJ2-5; D ambiguous. Germline V gives CDR1 GTSNPN, CDR2 SVGIG (reference sequence). The CDR3 has 14 amino acids. V gave up 0 bases and J gave up 5 bases, with 13 bases separating them. The CDR3 sequence: CAWSVKLAPETQYF. The CDR3 DNA sequence: TGTGCCTGGAGTGTAAAGCTGGCTCCGGAGACCCAGTACTTC.

The chain is built from TRBV9 and TRBJ1-1, with D perhaps matching TRBD1 (6 bases). This CDR3 region has 16 residues. In germline, CDR1 is SGDLS, CDR2 YYNGEE. The ends were cut back, 0 bases at V and 6 bases at J, with 18 bases in the middle. The CDR3 protein is CASSVVSSGRGAEAFF. The CDR3 DNA reads as TGTGCCAGCAGCGTAGTGTCCTCGGGCAGGGGCGCTGAAGCTTTCTTT.

The chain recombines TRBV30 with TRBJ2-7, with 10 bases matching TRBD2. V was pared by 2 bases and J by 9 bases, with 13 bases of the junction left unmatched. The CDR3 spans 15 residues. CDR1 and CDR2 from the germline V gene are GTSNPN and SVGIG (reference sequence). The CDR3 coding sequence is TGTGCCTGGAGTTCCTCAACTAGCGGGGTTCTTAGGCAGTACTTC. Translated: CAWSSSTSGVLRQYF.

The genes are TRBV2 and TRBJ1-5; no firm D call. This CDR3 is built from 13 residues. Trimming left V 3 bases short and J 4 bases short, with 7 bases between. The germline V gene has CDR1 SNHLY and CDR2 FYNNEI. In DNA form, the CDR3 reads TGTGCCAGCAGTGATCAAGGAAATCAGCCCCAGCATTTT. Amino acids: CASSDQGNQPQHF.

CDR3 nucleotide sequence: TGTGCCTGGGGTCGAGCATACGAGCAGTACTTC. Its translation is CAWGRAYEQYF. The genes are TRBV30 and TRBJ2-7, with D unresolved. CDR1 is GTSNPN and CDR2 is SVGIG in the germline V gene (reference sequence). The CDR3 has 11 amino acids. The V end was cut by 5 bases, the J end by 4 bases, with 9 bases between.

The sample holds one count of this clone. The chain combines TRBV2 with TRBJ1-4; weak D call: TRBD1 (5 bases). V lost 3 bases, J lost 5 bases, and 10 bases lay in between. The germline V gene encodes CDR1 SNHLY and CDR2 FYNNEI. The length of the CDR3 is 14 residues. Here the CDR3 DNA reads TGTGCCAGCAGTGAGTTAAGGGGAAATGAAAAACTGTTTTTT. As protein: CASSELRGNEKLFF.

The V call is TRBV7-2, the J call TRBJ1-1; no reliable D call. CDR1 and CDR2 from the germline V gene are SGHTA and FQGNSA. V lost 2 bases and J 5 bases, leaving 18 bases between the germline ends. The length of the CDR3 is 16 residues. The CDR3, as DNA: TGTGCCAGCAGCTTAACGCCGGCAAGTGGTTTTACTGAAGCTTTCTTT. Protein: CASSLTPASGFTEAFF.

The chain joins TRBV30 to TRBJ2-5; D might be TRBD2 (5 bases). The CDR3 runs to 13 residues. Germline-derived CDR1 and CDR2 are GTSNPN and SVGIG (reference sequence). Trimming removed 4 bases from V and 4 bases from J, with 13 bases in between. CDR3: CAWNEGVGETQYF. As DNA, the CDR3 is TGTGCCTGGAACGAGGGAGTGGGAGAGACCCAGTACTTC.

The V gene is TRBV2, the J gene TRBJ2-7, with D tentatively TRBD2 (6 bases). Trimming shortened V by 1 base and J by 5 bases, and 15 bases separated the two germline ends. This CDR3 is built from 15 residues. Germline values: CDR1 SNHLY, CDR2 FYNNEI. In nucleotides, the CDR3 is TGTGCCAGCAGTGAAGGACTAGTAAGCAGCGACGAGCAGTACTTC. Translation gives CASSEGLVSSDEQYF.

The chain employs TRBV7-8 and TRBJ2-7; 11 bases map to TRBD2. V was clipped by 0 bases and J by 3 bases; unmatched bases: 4. This CDR3 has 16 amino acids. The germline gives CDR1 SGHVS, CDR2 FQNEAQ. As DNA, the CDR3 is TGTGCCAGCAGCTTAGCGCGGCTAGCGGGGGGCTACGAGCAGTACTTC. It specifies CASSLARLAGGYEQYF.

The chain links TRBV18 to TRBJ2-5; D is ambiguous. The CDR3 runs to 14 residues. Trimming cost V 1 base and J 0 bases, with 6 bases left between them. Germline V gene lookup returns CDR1 KGHSH and CDR2 LQKENI. The DNA of the CDR3 is TGTGCCAGCTCACCACAGCAGTACCAAGAGACCCAGTACTTC. This translates into CASSPQQYQETQYF.

The chain has TRBV29-1 and TRBJ2-1, with 12 positions matching TRBD2. Looked up from germline, CDR1 is SQVTM and CDR2 is ANQGSEA. The junction had 8 bases not matched to a gene; V was cut back by 5 bases and J by 0 bases. The CDR3 has 17 amino acids. The CDR3 loop is CSVPGTSGWSSYNEQFF. DNA of the CDR3: TGCAGCGTTCCAGGGACTAGCGGGTGGAGCTCCTACAATGAGCAGTTCTTC.

V usage is TRBV6-5 and J usage is TRBJ2-3; 7 positions agree with TRBD2. V gave up 9 bases and J gave up 1 base; unmatched junction bases: 7. Germline lookup yields CDR1 MNHEY and CDR2 SVGAGI. The CDR3 runs 14 residues. The CDR3 DNA is TGTGCCAGTTCCCCTAGCGGTCGCACAGATACGCAGTATTTT. Its translation: CASSPSGRTDTQYF.

V is TRBV19 and J is TRBJ2-6; no clear D gene. Germline-derived CDR1 and CDR2 are LNHDA and SQIVND (reference sequence). The V gene lost 3 bases and the J gene lost 1 base, with 7 bases spanning the gap. CDR3 length equals 15 residues. The CDR3 region has the DNA TGTGCCAGTAGTATTCCGGGTTCTGGGGCCAACGTCCTGACTTTC. This sequence encodes CASSIPGSGANVLTF.

The chain combines TRBV5-6 with TRBJ2-7; weak D call: TRBD1 (6 bases). With 7 bases removed from V and 1 base from J, the gap between germline ends came to 15 bases. This CDR3 is 14 amino acids long. The germline CDR1 and CDR2 sequences are SGHDT and YYEEEE. The CDR3 nucleotides are TGTGCCAGCTCCCTGCCAGGGGCGTCCTACGAGCAGTACTTC. As protein: CASSLPGASYEQYF. The entire variable domain, with the rest obtained from reference TRBV5-6 and TRBJ2-7, is as follows: DAGVTQSPTHLIKTRGQQVTLRCSPKSGHDTVSWYQQALGQGPQFIFQYYEEEERQRGNFPDRFSGHQFPNYSSELNVNALLLGDSALYLCASSLPGASYEQYFGPGTRLTVT.

The chain combines TRBV4-2 with TRBJ2-7; D ambiguous. V shed 1 base and J shed 1 base, with 8 bases lying between them. The V gene's germline CDR1 is LGHNA and CDR2 YNFKEQ. The CDR3 has 14 residues. Here the CDR3 reads CASSQVDESYEQYF. The CDR3 DNA follows: TGTGCCAGCAGCCAAGTAGACGAATCCTACGAGCAGTACTTC.

Written as DNA, the CDR3 is TGTGCCGTCGGGAGGGAAACTGGAAACACCATATATTTT. Protein sequence: CAVGRETGNTIYF. The V call is TRBV2, the J call TRBJ1-3; D gene uncertain. Germline V gene data show CDR1 as SNHLY and CDR2 as FYNNEI. V lost 11 bases and J lost 2, with 13 bases in between. There are 13 residues in the CDR3.

The J gene is TRBJ1-2, the V gene TRBV11-2; D is uncertain. CDR3 length: 16 amino acids. Trimming took off 0 bases at V and 5 bases at J, with 16 bases between the two ends. Per the germline V gene, CDR1 is SGHAT and CDR2 is FQNNGV. For the CDR3, the DNA is TGTGCCAGCAGCTTAGATCTTGGGCGTCAGACATATGGCTACACCTTC. Residues: CASSLDLGRQTYGYTF. Variable domain in full (rest from reference TRBV11-2 and TRBJ1-2): EAGVAQSPRYKIIEKRQSVAFWCNPISGHATLYWYQQILGQGPKLLIQFQNNGVVDDSQLPKDRFSAERLKGVDSTLKIQPAKLEDSAVYLCASSLDLGRQTYGYTFGSGTRLTVV.

The chain couples TRBV28 to TRBJ1-5; weak D call: TRBD1 (6 bases). Trimming left V 6 bases short and J 3 bases short, with 12 bases between. Germline CDR1 is MDHEN and CDR2 is SYDVKM. The CDR3 sequence is 14 residues long. Here the CDR3 DNA reads TGTGCCAGCAGGGGCCGGGACAACAATCAGCCCCAGCATTTT. Its protein product is CASRGRDNNQPQHF.